The present T cell receptor (beta chain) was sequenced within a study of blood T cell repertoires in COVID-19. As processed by the authors: Counts of nucleated cells, estimated from reference gene primer amplification, were obtained. The protocol was immunoSEQ multiplex PCR, while the TCRdb copy is restricted to in-frame clones and leaves out a portion. D and trimming come from the DNA, and the V and J calls and clone size come from that table. The profile shows over 250,000 clones, about 88% of them singletons. Only one count was recorded for this clone. Germline V gene sequence: CDR1 MNHEY, CDR2 SVGAGI. Germline trimming cut 7 bases from V and 1 base from J; bases unmatched to any gene: 9. The CDR3 length is 15 residues.

This receptor was obtained from a woman aged 55-69 years with acute or convalescent COVID-19. Material for sequencing was peripheral blood. The chain recombines TRBV6-5 with TRBJ2-7, with 8 bases lining up with TRBD1. The CDR3 sequence: CASILGTGSSYEQYF. CDR3 in DNA: TGTGCCAGCATCCTCGGGACAGGATCTTCCTACGAGCAGTACTTC.